The clone carrying this T cell receptor (beta chain) was recorded a few times. This specimen comes from a study of blood T cell repertoires in COVID-19. Generated by immunoSEQ multiplex PCR, the TCRdb table keeps only in-frame clones and is missing some. The data contain 180,000 or so clones, 86% of them singletons. The CDR3 extends over 15 amino acids. Germline loops: CDR1 SEHNR, CDR2 FQNEAQ (reference sequence). The trim removed 2 bases at V and 5 bases at J, leaving 6 bases unmatched. The sequence was collected from a man between 40 and 49 years old with acute COVID-19. The V gene is TRBV7-9, the J gene TRBJ2-1, with 7 positions matching TRBD2. Source material: PBMCs or T cells enriched from blood (not recorded which). CDR3 loop: CASSLRGTTDNEQFF. The CDR3 bases are TGTGCCAGCAGCTTACGGGGGACTACAGACAATGAGCAGTTCTTC.